Below, 2 T cell receptor beta chains from the same sample are listed, as sequenced in a study of regulatory T cells in long-lasting Graves disease (dated by TCRdb to 2020 to 2022). In light of the paper, this sample's time point label describes: persistent/refractory GD, antithyroid drugs over 5 years with positive TRAb. For both TCR sequencing and RNA sequencing, RNA was extracted from PBMCs using TRIzol. To prepare the library, multiplex PCR was applied. Sequenced on an Illumina HiSeq 4000. TCR beta libraries were built with iRepertoire HTBI primers and Arm-PCR amplification of CDR3 regions. The raw public reads went through TCRdb reprocessing: fastp at Q25, MiXCR clone calling, in-frame beta chains kept. Each CDR3 protein appears once, grouped with its most common genes and DNA. For this sample there are approximately 400,000 distinct CDR3 sequences; 20% to 25% appear just once. 25% to 30% of the sample is held by the ten biggest clonotypes.

Sequenced here: peripheral blood mononuclear cells (PBMCs), sampled when the disease was refractory, from a patient treated with antithyroid drugs. The receptors stem from a woman aged 40 to 49 with Graves disease. Donor details come from another sample of the same person, matched by shared clones.

This clonotype was recorded many times. This chain connects TRBV20-1 to TRBJ2-7; 8 bases line up with TRBD2. V was clipped by 5 bases and J by 5 bases; unmatched bases: 14. From germline, CDR1 is DFQATT and CDR2 SNEGSKA (reference sequence). This CDR3 comprises 15 residues. In DNA, the CDR3 is TGCAGTGCTTCACTAGCGGAACGAGGTGGAAACGAGCAGTACTTC. Its protein product is CSASLAERGGNEQYF.

The chain joins TRBV13 to TRBJ2-7, with D perhaps matching TRBD1 or TRBD2 (5 bases each). Trimming removed 7 bases from V and 3 bases from J, with 31 bases in between. This CDR3 comprises 19 residues. Germline loops: CDR1 PRHDT, CDR2 FYEKMQ (reference sequence). Written as DNA, the CDR3 is TGTGCCAGCACTCCTAGAGGGCAGATGGGAAGGGGAATGAACTACGAGCAGTACTTC. Protein: CASTPRGQMGRGMNYEQYF. Drawing the rest from reference TRBV13 and TRBJ2-7, the complete variable domain is AAGVIQSPRHLIKEKRETATLKCYPIPRHDTVYWYQQGPGQDPQFLISFYEKMQSDKGSIPDRFSAQQFSDYHSELNMSSLELGDSALYFCASTPRGQMGRGMNYEQYFGPGTRLTVT.